This is a list of T cell receptor beta chains from one sample in a study of blood T cell repertoires in COVID-19. TCRdb's copy holds only in-frame clones and misses some; the assay was immunoSEQ multiplex PCR. The sample lists 200,000 to 250,000 clones, over 80% seen once, with roughly 1.3% in the top ten. The sample consisted of peripheral blood. The receptors were sampled from a woman between 25 and 40 years old with COVID-19, enrolled during active disease. The CDR3 runs from the conserved cysteine through the conserved F or W. A D gene is named only where the DNA matches it firmly. A row's size may be missing; if present it is once, few, many or a size class.

NA	TRBV28	TRBJ1-2	TRBD1	CASSSEGAGNYGYTF	TGTGCCAGCAGCTCAGAGGGGGCTGGTAACTATGGCTACACCTTC
once	TRBV9	TRBJ1-1	NA	CASSVGPGQNTEAFF	TGTGCCAGCAGCGTGGGGCCAGGACAGAACACTGAAGCTTTCTTT
NA	TRBV2	TRBJ1-2	TRBD1	CASSSRGAGGGSGYTF	TGTGCCAGCAGCTCCAGGGGGGCAGGGGGCGGTTCTGGCTACACCTTC
once	TRBV24-1	TRBJ2-3	NA	CATRGEGDTQYF	TGTGCCACCCGGGGAGAGGGAGATACGCAGTATTTT
NA	TRBV2	TRBJ2-1	TRBD2	CASRGTSAYNEQFF	TGTGCCAGCAGGGGGACTAGCGCCTACAATGAGCAGTTCTTC
few	TRBV7-3	TRBJ2-1	NA	CASSLGAERTPPYNEQFF	TGTGCCAGCAGCTTAGGTGCTGAGCGGACGCCCCCCTACAATGAGCAGTTCTTC
NA	TRBV5-6	TRBJ2-7	TRBD2	CASSLGAGGTYEQYF	TGTGCCAGCAGCTTAGGAGCGGGAGGGACCTACGAGCAGTACTTC
NA	TRBV5-4	TRBJ2-1	TRBD2	CASSLTGGSYNEQFF	TGTGCCAGCAGCTTAACGGGGGGGTCCTACAATGAGCAGTTCTTC
NA	TRBV28	TRBJ2-7	NA	CASSTTGYEQYF	TGTGCCAGCAGTACTACAGGGTACGAGCAGTACTTC
NA	TRBV4-3	TRBJ1-1	NA	CASSPRLMNTEAFF	TGCGCCAGCAGCCCCAGACTCATGAACACTGAAGCTTTCTTT
NA	TRBV6-6	TRBJ2-7	NA	CASEGGGDAEQYF	TGTGCCAGTGAGGGGGGAGGGGATGCAGAGCAGTACTTC
NA	TRBV27	TRBJ1-6	TRBD1	CASSLSRTGFNSPLHF	TGTGCCAGCAGTTTATCCCGGACAGGGTTTAATTCACCCCTCCACTTT
NA	TRBV5-1	TRBJ2-7	TRBD2	CASSMLAGETYEQYF	TGCGCCAGCAGCATGTTAGCGGGAGAGACCTACGAGCAGTACTTC
once	TRBV6-5	TRBJ2-7	TRBD1	CASKPGGRGNEQYF	TGTGCCAGCAAGCCTGGCGGCAGGGGGAACGAGCAGTACTTC
NA	TRBV7-9	TRBJ2-5	TRBD1	CASSLGDREQETQYF	TGTGCCAGCAGCTTGGGAGACAGGGAACAAGAGACCCAGTACTTC
NA	TRBV5-4	TRBJ2-4	NA	CASSLTGGIAKNIQYF	TGTGCCAGCAGCTTGACAGGAGGGATAGCCAAAAACATTCAGTACTTC
few	TRBV3-1/TRBV3-2	TRBJ2-1	TRBD2	CASSQARPRGNEQFF	TGTGCCAGCAGCCAAGCGCGCCCGCGGGGGAATGAGCAGTTCTTC
NA	TRBV6-6	TRBJ2-3	TRBD1	CASSYSTGVSTDTQYF	TGTGCCAGCAGTTACTCCACAGGGGTCTCCACAGATACGCAGTATTTT
NA	TRBV4-3	TRBJ1-1	NA	CASSLRKIGTPRGTEAFF	TGCGCCAGCAGCCTACGAAAAATCGGGACCCCACGGGGGACTGAAGCTTTCTTT
NA	TRBV7-3	TRBJ2-1	NA	CASSLMAGTYNEQFF	TGTGCCAGCAGCTTAATGGCGGGAACTTACAATGAGCAGTTCTTC
NA	TRBV7-2	TRBJ2-3	NA	CASSQRRTDTQYF	TGTGCCAGCAGTCAGAGGCGCACAGATACGCAGTATTTT
NA	TRBV15	TRBJ2-2	NA	CATSRAENTGELFF	TGTGCCACCAGCAGGGCCGAGAACACCGGGGAGCTGTTTTTT
few	TRBV2	TRBJ1-2	NA	CASSVRGACYGYTF	TGTGCCAGCAGTGTACGGGGGGCCTGCTATGGCTACACCTTC
few	TRBV18	TRBJ1-2	TRBD1	CASSPGTGGDGYTF	TGTGCCAGCTCACCCGGGACAGGGGGCGATGGCTACACCTTC
NA	TRBV7-6	TRBJ2-5	NA	CASSPGGPQETQYF	TGTGCCAGCAGCCCGGGGGGCCCGCAAGAGACCCAGTACTTC
NA	TRBV28	TRBJ2-3	NA	CASRPGGGTDTQYF	TGTGCCAGCAGGCCAGGTGGGGGCACCGATACGCAGTATTTT
few	TRBV19	TRBJ1-2	NA	CASSLSGPNYGYTF	TGTGCCAGTAGCCTTTCAGGGCCGAACTATGGCTACACCTTC
NA	TRBV5-4	TRBJ2-5	TRBD2	CASSSGGRETQYF	TGTGCCAGCAGCTCCGGGGGGAGGGAGACCCAGTACTTC
NA	TRBV14	TRBJ1-2	TRBD1	CASSQSTGGYGYTF	TGTGCCAGCAGCCAATCGACAGGGGGCTATGGCTACACCTTC
NA	TRBV5-1	TRBJ2-7	TRBD2	CASSSGLAGIYEQYF	TGCGCCAGCAGCTCCGGACTAGCGGGTATATACGAGCAGTACTTC
NA	TRBV19	TRBJ1-5	NA	CASSIEQPGNQPQHF	TGTGCCAGTAGTATAGAACAACCGGGAAATCAGCCCCAGCATTTT
once	TRBV2	TRBJ2-7	TRBD1	CASSGDRGGEQYF	TGTGCCAGCAGTGGGGACAGGGGTGGCGAGCAGTACTTC
NA	TRBV19	TRBJ2-7	NA	CASSRQISYEQYF	TGTGCCAGTAGTCGTCAGATCTCCTACGAGCAGTACTTC
NA	TRBV4-1	TRBJ2-1	TRBD2	CASSPRGVAGGNEQFF	TGCGCCAGCAGCCCTCGTGGGGTAGCGGGGGGCAATGAGCAGTTCTTC
NA	TRBV19	TRBJ2-1	TRBD2	CASSIDLLGAGNEQFF	TGTGCCAGTAGTATAGATCTATTAGGAGCGGGGAATGAGCAGTTCTTC
NA	TRBV2	TRBJ1-5	TRBD1	CASRGTGGLSNQPQHF	TGTGCCAGCAGGGGGACAGGGGGCTTGAGCAATCAGCCCCAGCATTTT
NA	TRBV4-1	TRBJ2-5	TRBD1	CASSQTGTGERTQYF	TGCGCCAGCAGCCAAACCGGGACAGGTGAGAGGACCCAGTACTTC
NA	TRBV19	TRBJ2-7	TRBD2	CASSPWTSGVYEQYF	TGTGCCAGTAGTCCGTGGACTAGCGGGGTATACGAGCAGTACTTC
NA	TRBV15	TRBJ2-3	NA	CATSRAAELPSTDTQYF	TGTGCCACCAGCAGAGCCGCCGAACTACCTAGCACAGATACGCAGTATTTT
NA	TRBV5-1	TRBJ2-7	TRBD1	CASRQDRAEQYF	TGCGCCAGCAGGCAGGACAGGGCCGAGCAGTACTTC
NA	TRBV9	TRBJ1-4	NA	CASSVAGLPTNEKLFF	TGTGCCAGCAGCGTAGCAGGGCTCCCGACTAATGAAAAACTGTTTTTT
few	TRBV28	TRBJ2-5	NA	CASSLIPGRETQYF	TGTGCCAGCAGTTTGATCCCAGGGCGGGAGACCCAGTACTTC
NA	TRBV5-6	TRBJ1-6	NA	CASSSHGKRSPLHF	TGTGCCAGCAGCTCTCACGGGAAACGGTCACCCCTCCACTTT
NA	TRBV9	TRBJ2-5	TRBD2	CASSVSSQAGQETQYF	TGTGCCAGCAGCGTAAGTTCCCAAGCGGGGCAAGAGACCCAGTACTTC
once	TRBV9	TRBJ1-5	TRBD1	CASSPQGGSNQPQHF	TGTGCCAGCAGCCCCCAGGGGGGAAGCAATCAGCCCCAGCATTTT
NA	TRBV2	TRBJ2-7	TRBD1	CASSRDRVDEQYF	TGTGCCAGCAGCCGGGACAGGGTCGACGAGCAGTACTTC
once	TRBV2	TRBJ1-5	NA	CASTSRVNQPQHF	TGTGCCAGCACGTCCAGGGTAAATCAGCCCCAGCATTTT
NA	TRBV2	TRBJ2-5	NA	CASSEHSKETQYF	TGTGCCAGCAGTGAGCACAGCAAAGAGACCCAGTACTTC
few	TRBV2	TRBJ2-7	NA	CASKRGAPAGEQYF	TGTGCCAGCAAGCGAGGGGCCCCGGCGGGAGAGCAGTACTTC
NA	TRBV28	TRBJ2-3	TRBD2	CASRILAGGLGTDTQYF	TGTGCCAGCAGAATCCTAGCGGGGGGGCTTGGCACAGATACGCAGTATTTT
NA	TRBV9	TRBJ1-3	TRBD1	CASSVAGTGHSGNTIYF	TGTGCCAGCAGCGTAGCTGGGACAGGGCACTCTGGAAACACCATATATTTT
NA	TRBV6-2/TRBV6-3	TRBJ2-7	TRBD2	CASSYSPGLAGDPYEQYF	TGTGCCAGCAGTTACTCCCCGGGACTAGCGGGAGACCCCTACGAGCAGTACTTC
NA	TRBV6-2/TRBV6-3	TRBJ2-7	TRBD2	CASSYPLAGVLSHEQYF	TGTGCCAGCAGTTATCCCCTAGCGGGAGTGTTATCCCACGAGCAGTACTTC
NA	TRBV19	TRBJ1-1	TRBD1	CASTLLGDRDNTEAFF	TGTGCCAGTACCCTCTTAGGGGACAGGGATAACACTGAAGCTTTCTTT